The 27 T cell receptor beta chains below all came from one sample that was sequenced in a study of cytomegalovirus exposure and HLA in healthy donors. With 60 Vbeta and 13 Jbeta primers, the PCR was carried out. Profiled with immunoSEQ multiplex PCR; TCRdb holds only in-frame clones, not every one. This table has about 240,000 clones, 70% to 90% appearing once. Source material: PBMCs. These receptor sequences come from a woman in her fifties or sixties in good health and CMV-seropositive.

V is TRBV4-1 and J is TRBJ1-1, with 7 bases identical to TRBD1. CDR3 length equals 14 residues. Germline assignment: CDR1 MGHRA and CDR2 YSYEKL. V was pared by 4 bases and J by 5 bases, with 7 bases of the junction left unmatched. CDR3 nucleotides: TGCGCCAGCAGCCTGGGCAGGGGGTCTACTGAAGCTTTCTTT. This sequence encodes CASSLGRGSTEAFF.

Concerning this clone: At the DNA level, this CDR3 is encoded by other sequences in the same sample as well. The chain carries TRBV5-1 and TRBJ2-7; weak D call: TRBD2 (6 bases). Germline V gives CDR1 SGHRS, CDR2 YFSETQ. CDR3 size: 11 residues. V was pared by 4 bases and J by 4 bases, with 6 bases between. In DNA form, the CDR3 reads TGCGCCAGCAGCGGGGGGTACGAGCAGTACTTC. Amino acids: CASSGGYEQYF.

This sequence joins TRBV5-1 and TRBJ2-3, with a possible D match to TRBD2 (6 bases). Trimming pared 2 bases from V and 4 bases from J, leaving 8 bases between. The length of the CDR3 is 13 residues. Per the germline V gene, CDR1 is SGHRS and CDR2 is YFSETQ. The CDR3 bases are TGCGCCAGCAGCTTTACGGGAGCAGATACGCAGTATTTT. It yields the protein CASSFTGADTQYF.

The V gene is TRBV6-6, the J gene TRBJ1-2; 7 positions agree with TRBD1. CDR3 length: 13 residues. Looked up from germline, CDR1 is MNHNY and CDR2 is SVGAGI (reference sequence). V lost 5 bases, J lost 6 bases, and 6 bases stayed unmatched. This chain's CDR3 is CASSRQTGDGYTF. The CDR3 nucleotides read TGTGCCAGCAGTCGCCAAACAGGGGATGGCTACACCTTC.

CDR3 loop: CASSRTGRAEAFF. DNA for the CDR3: TGTGCCAGTAGTAGAACCGGGAGGGCTGAAGCTTTCTTT. This sequence joins TRBV19 and TRBJ1-1; D call uncertain. Germline lookup yields CDR1 LNHDA and CDR2 SQIVND (reference sequence). V was clipped by 4 bases and J by 6 bases, with 12 bases between them. The length of the CDR3 is 13 residues.

This clone was detected once. The gene calls are TRBV14 and TRBJ2-2; 7 nucleotides agree with TRBD2. The V and J ends lost 6 bases and 2 bases, in that order; junction bases with no gene match: 3. This CDR3 spans 14 amino acids. Germline-derived CDR1 and CDR2 are SGHDN and FVKESK. In nucleotides, the CDR3 is TGTGCCAGCAGGCTAGCGGCCAACACCGGGGAGCTGTTTTTT. This codes for CASRLAANTGELFF.

The rearrangement links TRBV5-1 to TRBJ2-2; D gene uncertain. CDR1 and CDR2 from the germline V gene are SGHRS and YFSETQ. V was cut by 0 bases and J by 7 bases, with 10 bases left in between. The CDR3 covers 14 residues. The CDR3 coding sequence is TGCGCCAGCAGCTTGGACCCCAGTGGCGGGGAGCTGTTTTTT. Translating it yields CASSLDPSGGELFF.

V and J are TRBV6-5 and TRBJ1-1; a weak D match, TRBD1 (6 bases). V was clipped by 10 bases and J by 1 base, with 19 bases between them. This CDR3 is built from 15 residues. Germline CDR1 reads MNHEY; CDR2 reads SVGAGI. CDR3 DNA sequence: TGTGCCACGTCCCGGGGGGAAGGGGGGAACACTGAAGCTTTCTTT. Protein product: CATSRGEGGNTEAFF.

The gene calls are TRBV5-4 and TRBJ2-7; 9 nucleotides align to TRBD2. Germline V CDR1 and CDR2: SGHNT, YYREEE (reference sequence). This CDR3 has 15 residues. The V segment lost 0 bases and the J segment 6 bases; nucleotides outside the gene matches: 7. In DNA form, the CDR3 reads TGTGCCAGCAGCTTGGGGGGGACTAGCCGCAGCGAGCAGTACTTC. Amino acid sequence: CASSLGGTSRSEQYF. The whole variable domain, remainder taken from reference TRBV5-4 and TRBJ2-7, is ETGVTQSPTHLIKTRGQQVTLRCSSQSGHNTVSWYQQALGQGPQFIFQYYREEENGRGNFPPRFSGLQFPNYSSELNVNALELDDSALYLCASSLGGTSRSEQYFGPGTRLTVT.

This clone was recorded only once. This chain uses TRBV5-6 with TRBJ1-1; D unclear. Germline V gene data show CDR1 as SGHDT and CDR2 as YYEEEE. This CDR3 comprises 15 residues. Trimming shortened V by 0 bases and J by 5 bases, and 14 bases separated the two germline ends. The CDR3 region is CASSLAIGSRTEAFF. The DNA for the CDR3 is TGTGCCAGCAGCTTGGCGATTGGGTCGAGGACTGAAGCTTTCTTT. Complete variable domain (other parts from reference TRBV5-6 and TRBJ1-1): DAGVTQSPTHLIKTRGQQVTLRCSPKSGHDTVSWYQQALGQGPQFIFQYYEEEERQRGNFPDRFSGHQFPNYSSELNVNALLLGDSALYLCASSLAIGSRTEAFFGQGTRLTVV.

This clone was detected once. The CDR3 region is CASSERLAAGDEQFF. CDR3 coding DNA: TGTGCCAGCAGCGAAAGACTAGCGGCAGGGGATGAGCAGTTCTTC. The V and J genes are TRBV5-4 and TRBJ2-1; 9 positions match TRBD2. The CDR3 is made up of 15 amino acids. Germline values: CDR1 SGHNT, CDR2 YYREEE (reference sequence). Trimming at V came to 4 bases and at J to 8 bases, leaving 10 bases not matched to a gene.

CDR3 residues: CASSLVPSSGELFF. The CDR3 nucleotides read TGTGCCAGCAGCTTAGTCCCGTCCTCCGGGGAGCTGTTTTTT. The chain couples TRBV7-8 to TRBJ2-2; no clear D gene. V was clipped by 1 base and J by 6 bases, with 9 bases between them. The V gene's germline CDR1 is SGHVS and CDR2 FQNEAQ. The CDR3 length is 14 residues.

V and J are TRBV5-4 and TRBJ2-1; weak D call: TRBD2 (6 bases). Trimming stripped 3 bases from V and 0 bases from J, with 10 bases between. The CDR3 has 15 amino acids. The V gene's germline CDR1 is SGHNT and CDR2 YYREEE (reference sequence). CDR3 region: CASSSGTGSYNEQFF. In nucleotides, the CDR3 is TGTGCCAGCAGCTCCGGGACTGGCTCCTACAATGAGCAGTTCTTC.

This chain connects TRBV5-8 to TRBJ2-3; TRBD2 is a possible D gene (5 bases). The CDR3 loop spans 14 amino acids. Trimming shortened V by 3 bases and J by 1 base, and 9 bases separated the two germline ends. The germline CDR1 and CDR2 sequences are SGHTS and YDEGEE. CDR3 in amino acids: CASSSQEGTDTQYF. CDR3 nucleotides: TGTGCCAGCAGCTCCCAGGAGGGCACAGATACGCAGTATTTT.

The chain employs TRBV11-2 and TRBJ1-2, with a weak D call TRBD1 (6 bases). Germline V lookup: CDR1 SGHAT, CDR2 FQNNGV. This CDR3 contains 13 residues. The V gene lost 7 bases and the J gene lost 2 bases, with 11 bases spanning the gap. CDR3: CASNSQGNYGYTF. The CDR3 nucleotides are TGTGCCAGCAACTCTCAGGGGAACTATGGCTACACCTTC.

The chain employs TRBV6-1 and TRBJ1-2; a weak D match, TRBD1 (5 bases). Germline lookup yields CDR1 MNHNS and CDR2 SASEGT. Trimming removed 0 bases at V and 7 bases at J, with 15 bases between. The CDR3 has 15 amino acids. CDR3 sequence: CASSEAGGDARGYTF. CDR3 in DNA: TGTGCCAGCAGTGAAGCGGGCGGGGACGCGCGTGGCTACACCTTC.

The CDR3 nucleotides read TGCGCCAGCAGCTTATCTCCTAGCGGGCACCCGAACACCGGGGAGCTGTTTTTT. It translates to CASSLSPSGHPNTGELFF. This chain uses TRBV5-1 with TRBJ2-2; 8 nucleotides match TRBD2. The CDR3 extends over 18 amino acids. The V gene's germline CDR1 is SGHRS and CDR2 YFSETQ. J was trimmed by 0 bases and V by 2 bases; bases with no gene match: 9.

As to this clone: One junction end disagrees with the germline gene, perhaps due to a read error. This chain uses TRBV7-9 with TRBJ1-5; 7 bases agree with TRBD1. Per germline, CDR1 SEHNR and CDR2 FQNEAQ (reference sequence). The CDR3 spans 19 residues. The CDR3 region has the DNA TGTTCCAGCAGCTGGGTAATAGAACAGGGGAAAATTAGCAATCAGCCCCAGCATTTT. This gives the protein CSSSWVIEQGKISNQPQHF.

This sequence joins TRBV28 and TRBJ2-5; 10 nucleotides agree with TRBD1. Germline CDR1 is MDHEN and CDR2 is SYDVKM. The CDR3 covers 15 residues. J was trimmed by 5 bases and V by 6 bases; bases with no gene match: 9. DNA for the CDR3: TGTGCCAGCAGGATGACAGGGGGCGCGCGGGAGACCCAGTACTTC. It codes for CASRMTGGARETQYF.

J is TRBJ2-3 and V is TRBV2; TRBD1 matches at 8 bases. The CDR3 loop spans 15 amino acids. With 1 base clipped from V and 0 bases from J, the junction kept 0 bases outside the gene matches. The germline CDR1 and CDR2 sequences are SNHLY and FYNNEI. The CDR3 sequence is CASSEDRGSTDTQYF. Written as DNA, the CDR3 is TGTGCCAGCAGTGAAGACAGGGGGAGCACAGATACGCAGTATTTT.

This chain uses TRBV28 with TRBJ1-2, with D possibly being TRBD1 (5 bases). V lost 4 bases, J lost 5 bases, and 11 bases lay in between. The CDR3 length is 13 residues. The germline V gene has CDR1 MDHEN and CDR2 SYDVKM. CDR3 sequence reads: CASSSGREYGYTF. For the CDR3, the DNA is TGTGCCAGCAGTTCAGGGAGGGAATATGGCTACACCTTC.

V and J are TRBV6-1 and TRBJ1-1; 11 bases align to TRBD1. The germline V gene encodes CDR1 MNHNS and CDR2 SASEGT. The CDR3 has 17 residues. J was trimmed by 7 bases and V by 4 bases; bases with no gene match: 14. The CDR3 nucleotides are TGTGCCAGCAGTGGGATTAAACCGGGACAGGGGGTTCTTGAAGCTTTCTTT. Protein: CASSGIKPGQGVLEAFF.

The CDR3 reads CASRRSGGGSSYNEQFF. CDR3 nucleotide sequence: TGCGCCAGCAGAAGAAGCGGGGGCGGAAGCTCCTACAATGAGCAGTTCTTC. The chain links TRBV5-1 to TRBJ2-1, with TRBD2 matching over 8 bases. Germline V lookup: CDR1 SGHRS, CDR2 YFSETQ. The V and J ends lost 5 bases and 0 bases, in that order; junction bases with no gene match: 10. The CDR3 runs 17 residues.

The CDR3, as DNA: TGTGCCAGCAGGCCCGGGACAGGGGGCCCCGGGGAGCTGTTTTTT. Translating it yields CASRPGTGGPGELFF. The J gene is TRBJ2-2, the V gene TRBV9; 12 nucleotides line up with TRBD1. Germline loops: CDR1 SGDLS, CDR2 YYNGEE. The J segment lost 6 bases and the V segment lost 5 bases, leaving 5 bases of the junction unmatched. This CDR3 region has 15 residues. Using reference TRBV9 and TRBJ2-2 for the parts outside the CDR3, the full variable domain is DSGVTQTPKHLITATGQRVTLRCSPRSGDLSVYWYQQSLDQGLQFLIQYYNGEERAKGNILERFSAQQFPDLHSELNLSSLELGDSALYFCASRPGTGGPGELFFGEGSRLTVL.

The chain uses TRBV18 and TRBJ2-7; no clear D gene. Per the germline V gene, CDR1 is KGHSH and CDR2 is LQKENI. V lost 1 base to trimming and J lost 4 bases, with 8 bases between them. CDR3 size: 13 residues. DNA of the CDR3: TGTGCCAGCTCACCACATCCAGTTTACGAGCAGTACTTC. Its translation is CASSPHPVYEQYF.

This clone occurred once. This rearrangement joins TRBV30 to TRBJ2-7, with 7 bases identical to TRBD2. Germline trimming cut 5 bases from V and 4 bases from J; bases unmatched to any gene: 8. Germline CDR1 reads GTSNPN; CDR2 reads SVGIG (reference sequence). The CDR3 covers 13 residues. CDR3 amino acids: CAWGTGGAYEQYF. CDR3 bases: TGTGCCTGGGGGACGGGAGGCGCGTACGAGCAGTACTTC.

This rearrangement joins TRBV7-3 to TRBJ1-2; 7 bases line up with TRBD1. The CDR3 runs to 13 residues. CDR1 and CDR2 from the germline V gene are SGHTA and FQGTGA. Losses at the gene ends were 6 bases for V and 2 bases for J; bases not matched to a gene: 3. In DNA form, the CDR3 reads TGTGCCAGCAGGTCGGGACAGAACTATGGCTACACCTTC. It specifies CASRSGQNYGYTF.